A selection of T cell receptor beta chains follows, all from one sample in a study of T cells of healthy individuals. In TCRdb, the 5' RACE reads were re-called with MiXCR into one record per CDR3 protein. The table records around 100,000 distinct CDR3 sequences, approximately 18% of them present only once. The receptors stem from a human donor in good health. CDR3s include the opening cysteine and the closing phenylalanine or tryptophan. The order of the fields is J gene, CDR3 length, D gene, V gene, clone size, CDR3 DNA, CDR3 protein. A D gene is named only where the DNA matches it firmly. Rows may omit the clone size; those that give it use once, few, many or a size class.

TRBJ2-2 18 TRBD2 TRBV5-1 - TGCGCCAGCAGCCTACTAGCGGGGGAAATCGCGAACACCGGGGAGCTGTTTTTT CASSLLAGEIANTGELFF
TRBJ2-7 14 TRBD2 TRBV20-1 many TGCAGTGCTAGCTCCCTAGCGGGGGGGCGGGAGCAGTACTTC CSASSLAGGREQYF
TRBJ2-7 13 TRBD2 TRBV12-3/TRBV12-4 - TGTGCCAGCAGTCCCAGACTAGCGAACGAGCAGTACTTC CASSPRLANEQYF
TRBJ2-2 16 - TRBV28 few TGTGCCAGCAGCGCCCGGACGTTCGCGAACACCGGGGAGCTGTTTTTT CASSARTFANTGELFF
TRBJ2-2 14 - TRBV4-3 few TGCGCCAGCAGCCAATTGCTAGGCTTCGGGGAGCTGTTTTTT CASSQLLGFGELFF
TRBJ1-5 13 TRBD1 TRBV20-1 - TGCAGTGCTAGACAGACAGGGGCTAAGCCCCAGCATTTT CSARQTGAKPQHF
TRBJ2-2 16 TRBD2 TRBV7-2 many TGTGCCAGCAACCTAGCCAGCGGGACGAACACCGGGGAGCTGTTTTTT CASNLASGTNTGELFF
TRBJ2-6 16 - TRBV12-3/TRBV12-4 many TGTGCCAGCAGTTTAAAGGGGAGCTCTGGGGCCAACGTCCTGACTTTC CASSLKGSSGANVLTF
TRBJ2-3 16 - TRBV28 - TGTGCCAGCAGTTTAGTTCGGACGGGGAGCACAGATACGCAGTATTTT CASSLVRTGSTDTQYF
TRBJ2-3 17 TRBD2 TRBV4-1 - TGCGCCAGCAGCCAAGGACTAGCGGGGGGGAGCACAGATACGCAGTATTTT CASSQGLAGGSTDTQYF
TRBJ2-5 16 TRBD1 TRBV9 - TGTGCCAGCAGCGAGACCTCGGGACAGGGGCTTGAGACCCAGTACTTC CASSETSGQGLETQYF
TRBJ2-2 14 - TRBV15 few TGTGCCACCAGCAGAGATTTGGCTACCGGGGAGCTGTTTTTT CATSRDLATGELFF
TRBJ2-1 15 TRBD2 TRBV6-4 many TGTGCCAGCAGTGACGGGACTAGCGGGGGCAATGAGCAGTTCTTC CASSDGTSGGNEQFF
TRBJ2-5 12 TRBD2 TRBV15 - TGTGCCACCAGCAGACGGGGGGAGGCAGAGTACTTC CATSRRGEAEYF
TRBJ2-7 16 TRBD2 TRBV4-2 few TGTGCCAGCAGCCAAGAGTCGGTAGCGGGAGGAGCCGAGCAGTACTTC CASSQESVAGGAEQYF
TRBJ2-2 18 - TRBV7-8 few TGTGCCAGCAGCTTAGCGCCTTCGCGGGGACCGAACACCGGGGAGCTGTTTTTT CASSLAPSRGPNTGELFF
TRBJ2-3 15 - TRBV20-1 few TGCAGTGCTACCCTACCTAGGGACCCCACAGATACGCAGTATTTT CSATLPRDPTDTQYF
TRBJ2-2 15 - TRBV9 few TGTGCCAGCAGCGTAGCTGGGCGCGACACCGGGGAGCTGTTTTTT CASSVAGRDTGELFF
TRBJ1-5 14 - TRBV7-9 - TGTGCCAGCAGCTTAGACGGCTTTAATCAGCCCCAGCATTTT CASSLDGFNQPQHF